The next 16 T cell receptor beta chains were all read from a single sample in a study of response to subunit inactivated influenza vaccine. In TCRdb, the RT-PCR reads were re-called with MiXCR into one record per CDR3 protein. The profile shows approximately 570,000 distinct CDR3 sequences, about 8% of them singletons. Sample: PBMCs from blood, taken around 25 months after vaccination. The receptors come from a man aged 50 to 69 who received an inactivated influenza vaccine.

Many counts were recorded for this clonotype. Here the CDR3 reads CASSLYTGTSGVTDTQYF. The CDR3 coding sequence is TGCGCCAGCAGCCTATACACCGGGACTAGCGGGGTGACAGATACGCAGTATTTT. This chain joins TRBV5-1 and TRBJ2-3; 13 bases align to TRBD2. V was clipped by 4 bases and J by 3 bases; unmatched bases: 11. CDR3 length: 18 amino acids. Germline V gene sequence: CDR1 SGHRS, CDR2 YFSETQ. Combining the CDR3 with reference TRBV5-1 and TRBJ2-3 gives the whole variable domain KAGVTQTPRYLIKTRGQQVTLSCSPISGHRSVSWYQQTPGQGLQFLFEYFSETQRNKGNFPGRFSGRQFSNSRSEMNVSTLELGDSALYLCASSLYTGTSGVTDTQYFGPGTRLTVL.

Many counts were recorded for this clonotype. The V gene is TRBV9, the J gene TRBJ2-3; 7 bases are a match to TRBD1. Germline trimming cut 2 bases from V and 2 bases from J; bases unmatched to any gene: 8. This CDR3 is 16 amino acids long. Germline V gene lookup returns CDR1 SGDLS and CDR2 YYNGEE. As DNA, the CDR3 is TGTGCCAGCAGCGTGGCGACAGGGTCCCACACAGATACGCAGTATTTT. Residues: CASSVATGSHTDTQYF.

This clonotype was detected many times. This chain connects TRBV7-9 to TRBJ1-2; 7 bases match TRBD1. The germline V gene encodes CDR1 SEHNR and CDR2 FQNEAQ (reference sequence). This CDR3 has 14 amino acids. Trimming took 2 bases from V and 6 from J; bases not matched to a gene: 6. CDR3 in amino acids: CASSLQSGGDGYTF. CDR3 in DNA: TGTGCCAGCAGCTTACAATCAGGGGGGGATGGCTACACCTTC.

The chain couples TRBV6-2 or TRBV6-3 to TRBJ2-5, with 9 bases identical to TRBD2. The CDR3 is made up of 14 amino acids. The trim removed 9 bases at V and 2 bases at J, leaving 7 bases unmatched. CDR1 is MNHEY and CDR2 is SVGEGT in the germline V gene. The CDR3 DNA is TGTGCCAGTGCAGGACTAGCGTTTCAAGAGACCCAGTACTTC. Protein: CASAGLAFQETQYF.

This clonotype turned up a few times. J is TRBJ2-7 and V is TRBV9; tentatively, D is TRBD2 (6 bases). Trimming took off 1 base at V and 3 bases at J, with 17 bases between the two ends. The CDR3 consists of 16 residues. Germline V gene lookup returns CDR1 SGDLS and CDR2 YYNGEE. As DNA, the CDR3 is TGTGCCAGCAGCGTATTAAGGAGGGACTCATTCTACGAGCAGTACTTC. It codes for CASSVLRRDSFYEQYF.

For this clonotype: Because the CDR3 is missing its conserved closing phenylalanine or tryptophan, this is likely a read error. This chain uses TRBV11-2 with TRBJ2-1, with D perhaps TRBD1 (5 bases). The CDR3 consists of 17 residues. Germline lookup yields CDR1 SGHAT and CDR2 FQNNGV. Trimming pared 4 bases from V and 0 bases from J, leaving 16 bases between. In DNA, the CDR3 is TGTGCCAGCAGCTGGGGCGCGCAACGAAGCTCCTACAATGAGCAGTTCGTC. Translation gives CASSWGAQRSSYNEQFV.

This clonotype was counted between two and nine times. The chain couples TRBV28 to TRBJ2-7; 7 positions match TRBD2. The CDR3 has 14 amino acids. V gave up 5 bases and J gave up 4 bases; unmatched junction bases: 8. The germline CDR1 and CDR2 sequences are MDHEN and SYDVKM. CDR3 loop: CASSTPGLTYEQYF. CDR3 sequence (DNA): TGTGCCAGCAGTACTCCGGGACTAACTTACGAGCAGTACTTC.

V and J are TRBV5-1 and TRBJ1-2; a weak D match, TRBD1 (5 bases). This CDR3 has 18 residues. V was pared by 0 bases and J by 4 bases, with 22 bases between. CDR1 SGHRS and CDR2 YFSETQ come from the germline V gene. The CDR3 sequence: CASSLEPRVARLSYGYTF. Here the CDR3 DNA reads TGCGCCAGCAGCTTGGAACCCAGGGTTGCGCGTCTAAGCTATGGCTACACCTTC.

This clonotype was observed a handful of times. The rearrangement links TRBV7-9 to TRBJ2-7, with D perhaps TRBD2 (7 bases). The CDR3 is 16 amino acids. Trimming took 5 bases from V and 0 from J, leaving 17 bases between them. Germline V gives CDR1 SEHNR, CDR2 FQNEAQ (reference sequence). The CDR3 sequence: CASSPPVGGRSYEQYF. In DNA, the CDR3 is TGTGCCAGCAGCCCTCCAGTGGGGGGGCGCTCCTACGAGCAGTACTTC.

This clonotype has at least ten counts. The genes are TRBV20-1 and TRBJ1-1; D is unclear. Germline CDR1 reads DFQATT; CDR2 reads SNEGSKA (reference sequence). The CDR3 has 12 amino acids. Deletions cut 0 bases from V and 0 bases from J, with 2 bases between. The CDR3 here is CSAREMNTEAFF. Written as DNA, the CDR3 is TGCAGTGCTAGAGAGATGAACACTGAAGCTTTCTTT.

This chain joins TRBV10-3 and TRBJ2-7; D might be TRBD1 or TRBD2, each matching 6 bases. The germline V gene has CDR1 ENHRY and CDR2 SYGVKD. The CDR3 is 14 amino acids. V dropped 4 bases and J dropped 4 bases, with 14 bases sitting between them. This chain's CDR3 is CAISATGGGYEQYF. Here the CDR3 DNA reads TGTGCCATCAGTGCCACAGGAGGGGGTTACGAGCAGTACTTC.

The chain joins TRBV20-1 to TRBJ2-5; D is possibly TRBD2 (5 bases). Looked up from germline, CDR1 is DFQATT and CDR2 is SNEGSKA (reference sequence). Trimming removed 6 bases at V and 0 bases at J, with 14 bases between. The CDR3 extends over 14 amino acids. The CDR3 is CSATDFLNQETQYF. In nucleotides, the CDR3 is TGCAGTGCGACGGACTTTCTCAACCAAGAGACCCAGTACTTC.

This clonotype was seen only a few times. The rearrangement links TRBV12-3 or TRBV12-4 to TRBJ1-1, with no clear D. The CDR3 is 11 residues long. Deletions cut 6 bases from V and 4 bases from J, with 6 bases between. The CDR3 DNA is TGTGCCAGCAGCTACATCACTGAAGCTTTCTTT. This encodes CASSYITEAFF.

This clonotype occurred a few times. V is TRBV12-3 or TRBV12-4 and J is TRBJ1-5; D remains ambiguous. This CDR3 comprises 15 residues. V was pared by 1 base and J by 7 bases, with 14 bases between. The CDR3 is CASSLGSGPNQPQHF. CDR3 nucleotides: TGTGCCAGCAGTTTAGGGTCCGGTCCAAACCAGCCCCAGCATTTT.

This clonotype was found many times. This chain links TRBV3-1 with TRBJ2-1; D unresolved. The length of the CDR3 is 14 residues. Germline assignment: CDR1 LGHDT and CDR2 YNNKEL (reference sequence). V was clipped by 3 bases and J by 0 bases, with 6 bases between them. The CDR3: CASSQASSYNEQFF. In DNA, the CDR3 is TGTGCCAGCAGCCAGGCAAGCTCCTACAATGAGCAGTTCTTC.

This clonotype was observed a handful of times. V gene TRBV4-3 combines with J gene TRBJ1-6, with D unresolved. The CDR3 extends over 15 amino acids. From germline, CDR1 is LGHNA and CDR2 YSLEER. The ends were cut back, 3 bases at V and 8 bases at J, with 14 bases in the middle. CDR3 sequence (DNA): TGCGCCAGCAGCCAGTCTGGGGATAGTTATTCACCCCTCCACTTT. Encoded protein: CASSQSGDSYSPLHF.